This T cell receptor beta chain was observed in a study of human T cells and chemical hapten exposure. Background on the study: A roughly 2 cm by roughly 2 cm inner upper arm patch received 2% DPC for sensitization.

Time point denoted: pre-sensitization, week 0. Treatment of the sample: therapeutic diphenylcyclopropenone sensitization with weekly scalp DPC. The junction had 9 bases not matched to a gene; V was cut back by 1 base and J by 9 bases. This CDR3 is built from 15 residues. In germline, CDR1 is SGHTA, CDR2 FQGNSA. Each CDR3 protein gets one entry after TCRdb re-called the RACE reads with MiXCR. Of a few hundred thousand distinct CDR3 sequences listed, approximately 5% are singletons. This TCR was recovered from a woman aged 18 to 35 with alopecia areata. Some clones in this sample may be carry-over from other donors' samples. The chain uses TRBV7-2 and TRBJ2-5; 9 bases are shared with TRBD1. The starting material was whole blood, obtained in connection with sensitization to the hapten diphenylcyclopropenone (DPC). This CDR3 reads CASSLEQGAGRAQYF. CDR3 nucleotides: TGTGCCAGCAGCTTAGAACAGGGGGCGGGGAGGGCCCAGTACTTC. The entire variable domain, with the rest obtained from reference TRBV7-2 and TRBJ2-5, is as follows: GAGVSQSPSNKVTEKGKDVELRCDPISGHTALYWYRQSLGQGLEFLIYFQGNSAPDKSGLPSDRFSAERTGGSVSTLTIQRTQQEDSAVYLCASSLEQGAGRAQYFGPGTRLLVL.